The entry that follows covers one TCR beta chain sequence. Germline CDR1 and CDR2: SNHLY and FYNNEI. The V gene lost 4 bases and the J gene lost 2 bases, with 12 bases spanning the gap. This CDR3 spans 14 amino acids. The record originates from a study of T cells in narcolepsy. Produced via immunoSEQ multiplex PCR; TCRdb's table is partial and in-frame only. Altogether 25,000 to 30,000 clones are present, more than 75% being singletons, with the ten largest covering 0.8% to 0.9%. The sequencing sample was made of memory (CD45RA-) CD4+ T cells from blood. This rearrangement joins TRBV2 to TRBJ2-7, with no clear D. The sequence derives from a human donor in good health. The CDR3 DNA reads TGTGCCAGCAGTGCGCGGCGCAACACCTACGAGCAGTACTTC. Amino acid sequence: CASSARRNTYEQYF.